This T cell receptor beta chain was sequenced for a study of blood T cell repertoires in COVID-19. Study summary: The samples span acute and convalescent COVID-19 from the United States, Italy and Spain. In each case, the material was cDNA or gDNA derived from T cells, B-cell-depleted T cells, or PBMCs.

Original processing notes: The assay estimated nucleated cells by amplifying reference gene primers. Clones were read by immunoSEQ multiplex PCR, and TCRdb kept only the in-frame ones, dropping some. The V and J calls and clone size come from that table; D and trimming were worked out from the DNA. The profile covers 200,000 or so clones, with under 90% appearing a single time and 5.9% taken by the ten largest. CDR1 and CDR2 (germline): SGHRS, YFSETQ. Trimming shortened V by 4 bases and J by 0 bases, and 11 bases separated the two germline ends. This CDR3 is 15 amino acids long. This receptor was identified in an elderly man with acute or convalescent COVID-19. Sequencing used peripheral blood. The chain couples TRBV5-1 to TRBJ1-3; the D gene is possibly TRBD1 (6 bases). The CDR3 reads CASSPRTASGNTIYF. The CDR3 DNA reads TGCGCCAGCAGCCCCCGGACAGCCTCTGGAAACACCATATATTTT.